Listed below are T cell receptor beta chains from one sample, sequenced in a study of T-cell reconstitution after alpha-beta-depleted transplantation in children. MiXCR was run by TCRdb on the PCR reads, yielding one entry per CDR3 protein. The data show 450,000 to 600,000 distinct CDR3 sequences, 10% to 15% seen once. The material sequenced was PBMCs, mostly from graft donor cells, taken 360 days after TCRalphabeta/CD19-depleted stem cell transplant. These receptor sequences come from a male patient between 5 and 17 years old who had a stem cell transplant for acute myeloid leukemia, so the T cells may come from the graft donor. The CDR3 runs from the conserved cysteine through the conserved F or W. The order of the fields is J gene, clone size, D gene, V gene, CDR3 protein, CDR3 DNA. A D gene is named only where the DNA matches it firmly. Some rows mark clone size as missing; the rest say once, few, many or name a class of expanded clone.

j_gene: TRBJ1-1
abundance: many
d_gene: .
v_gene: TRBV4-2
CDR3aa: CASSPDRSPWSVGTEAFF
CDR3nt: TGTGCCAGCAGCCCTGACAGGAGCCCCTGGAGTGTGGGCACTGAAGCTTTCTTT

j_gene: TRBJ2-3
abundance: many
d_gene: .
v_gene: TRBV29-1
CDR3aa: CSSLRGTDTQYF
CDR3nt: TGCAGCTCCCTAAGGGGCACAGATACGCAGTATTTT

j_gene: TRBJ2-7
abundance: many
d_gene: .
v_gene: TRBV28
CDR3aa: CASSLQRPYEQYF
CDR3nt: TGTGCCAGCAGTTTGCAGAGACCCTACGAGCAGTACTTC

j_gene: TRBJ1-1
abundance: few
d_gene: .
v_gene: TRBV29-1
CDR3aa: CSVDRNTEAFF
CDR3nt: TGCAGCGTGGACAGGAACACTGAAGCTTTCTTT

j_gene: TRBJ2-7
abundance: few
d_gene: .
v_gene: TRBV28
CDR3aa: CASSLRAAFTYEQYF
CDR3nt: TGTGCCAGCAGTTTGAGGGCTGCCTTCACCTACGAGCAGTACTTC

j_gene: TRBJ1-4
abundance: .
d_gene: .
v_gene: TRBV7-2
CDR3aa: CASSLGVVEKLFF
CDR3nt: TGTGCCAGCAGCTTAGGGGTGGTGGAAAAACTGTTTTTT

j_gene: TRBJ2-5
abundance: .
d_gene: .
v_gene: TRBV5-6
CDR3aa: CASIWGMGGQETQYF
CDR3nt: TGTGCCAGCATCTGGGGGATGGGGGGCCAAGAGACCCAGTACTTC

j_gene: TRBJ2-1
abundance: .
d_gene: TRBD2
v_gene: TRBV18
CDR3aa: CASSPSGISGNEQFF
CDR3nt: TGTGCCAGCTCACCTAGCGGGATATCGGGCAATGAGCAGTTCTTC

j_gene: TRBJ1-2
abundance: .
d_gene: .
v_gene: TRBV18
CDR3aa: CASSPLSKGVHGYTF
CDR3nt: TGTGCCAGCTCACCCCTATCTAAGGGGGTTCATGGCTACACCTTC

j_gene: TRBJ2-5
abundance: few
d_gene: TRBD1
v_gene: TRBV20-1
CDR3aa: CSARRQGASGTQYF
CDR3nt: TGCAGTGCTAGAAGGCAGGGGGCTTCTGGGACCCAGTACTTC

j_gene: TRBJ2-7
abundance: .
d_gene: .
v_gene: TRBV24-1
CDR3aa: CATSDHGQPGEQYF
CDR3nt: TGTGCCACCAGTGATCATGGACAGCCTGGCGAGCAGTACTTC

j_gene: TRBJ1-3
abundance: .
d_gene: TRBD1
v_gene: TRBV29-1
CDR3aa: CSVAGQSSSGNTIYF
CDR3nt: TGCAGCGTAGCGGGACAGAGTTCCTCTGGAAACACCATATATTTT

j_gene: TRBJ1-2
abundance: few
d_gene: .
v_gene: TRBV5-1
CDR3aa: CASSLTNINYGYTF
CDR3nt: TGCGCCAGCAGCTTGACTAACATTAACTATGGCTACACCTTC

j_gene: TRBJ2-7
abundance: many
d_gene: TRBD2
v_gene: TRBV25-1
CDR3aa: CASSNMGGLAGASYEQYF
CDR3nt: TGTGCCAGCAGTAACATGGGAGGACTAGCGGGAGCCTCTTACGAGCAGTACTTC

j_gene: TRBJ1-6
abundance: .
d_gene: .
v_gene: TRBV7-9
CDR3aa: CASSTRTGVNNSPLHF
CDR3nt: TGTGCCAGCAGCACAAGAACAGGCGTTAATAATTCACCCCTCCACTTT

j_gene: TRBJ2-3
abundance: .
d_gene: .
v_gene: TRBV4-2
CDR3aa: CASSQAPSTDTQYF
CDR3nt: TGTGCCAGCAGCCAAGCCCCCTCCACAGATACGCAGTATTTT

j_gene: TRBJ2-7
abundance: few
d_gene: TRBD1
v_gene: TRBV29-1
CDR3aa: CSVAGQGSTYEQYF
CDR3nt: TGCAGCGTTGCCGGACAGGGAAGCACCTACGAGCAGTACTTC

j_gene: TRBJ2-3
abundance: .
d_gene: TRBD2
v_gene: TRBV7-2
CDR3aa: CASSLASGRKDTQYF
CDR3nt: TGTGCCAGCAGCTTAGCTAGCGGGAGGAAAGATACGCAGTATTTT